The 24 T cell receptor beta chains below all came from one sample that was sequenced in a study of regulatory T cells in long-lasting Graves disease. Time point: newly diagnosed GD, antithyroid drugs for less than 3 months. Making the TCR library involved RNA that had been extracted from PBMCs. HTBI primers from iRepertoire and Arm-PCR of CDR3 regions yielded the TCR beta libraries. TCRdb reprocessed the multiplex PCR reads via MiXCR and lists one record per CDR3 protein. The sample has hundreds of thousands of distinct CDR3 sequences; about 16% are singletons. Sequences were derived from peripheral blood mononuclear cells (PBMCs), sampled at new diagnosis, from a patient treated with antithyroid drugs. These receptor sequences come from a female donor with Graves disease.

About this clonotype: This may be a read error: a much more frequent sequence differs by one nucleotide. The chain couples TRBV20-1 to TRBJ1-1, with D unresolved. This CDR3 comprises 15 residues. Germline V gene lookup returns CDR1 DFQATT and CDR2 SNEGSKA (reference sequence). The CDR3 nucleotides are TGCGGTGCTCCAGGTAGGCACGGGCGAAGCACTGAAGCTTTCTTT. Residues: CGAPGRHGRSTEAFF.

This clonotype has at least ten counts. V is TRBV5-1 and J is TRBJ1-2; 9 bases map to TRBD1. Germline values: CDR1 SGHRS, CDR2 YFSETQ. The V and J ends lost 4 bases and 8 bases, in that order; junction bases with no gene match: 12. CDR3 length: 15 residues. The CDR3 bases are TGCGCCAGCAGCCCACGTCCCGGGACAGGGTCGGGCTACACCTTC. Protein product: CASSPRPGTGSGYTF.

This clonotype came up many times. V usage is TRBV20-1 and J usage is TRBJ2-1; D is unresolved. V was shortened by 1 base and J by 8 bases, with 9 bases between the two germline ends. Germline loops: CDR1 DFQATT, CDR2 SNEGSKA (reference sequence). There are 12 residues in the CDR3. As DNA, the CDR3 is TGCAGTGCTAGAGGCTCCCCCGATGAGCAGTTCTTC. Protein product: CSARGSPDEQFF.

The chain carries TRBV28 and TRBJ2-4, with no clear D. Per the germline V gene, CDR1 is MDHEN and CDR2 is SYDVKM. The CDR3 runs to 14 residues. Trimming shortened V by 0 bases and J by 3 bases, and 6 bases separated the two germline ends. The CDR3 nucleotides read TGTGCCAGCAGTTTATGGGACGGCAAAAACATTCAGTACTTC. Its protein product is CASSLWDGKNIQYF.

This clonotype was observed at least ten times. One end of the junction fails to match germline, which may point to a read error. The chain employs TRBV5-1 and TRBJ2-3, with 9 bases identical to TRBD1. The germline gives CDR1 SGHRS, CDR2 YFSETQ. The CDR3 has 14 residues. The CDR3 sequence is CASSLGQGEDTQYF. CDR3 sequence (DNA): TGTGCCAGCAGCCTGGGACAGGGCGAAGATACGCAGTATTTT.

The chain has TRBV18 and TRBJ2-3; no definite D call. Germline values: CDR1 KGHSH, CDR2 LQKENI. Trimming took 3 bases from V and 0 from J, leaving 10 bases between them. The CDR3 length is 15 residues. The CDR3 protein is CASSPTPHSTDTQYF. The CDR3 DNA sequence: TGTGCCAGCTCACCGACCCCCCATAGCACAGATACGCAGTATTTT.

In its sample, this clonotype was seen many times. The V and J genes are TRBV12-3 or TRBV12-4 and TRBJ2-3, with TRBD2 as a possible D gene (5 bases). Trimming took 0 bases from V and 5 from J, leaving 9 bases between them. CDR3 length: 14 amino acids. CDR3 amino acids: CASSLALEGDTQYF. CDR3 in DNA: TGTGCCAGCAGTTTAGCACTAGAGGGAGATACGCAGTATTTT.

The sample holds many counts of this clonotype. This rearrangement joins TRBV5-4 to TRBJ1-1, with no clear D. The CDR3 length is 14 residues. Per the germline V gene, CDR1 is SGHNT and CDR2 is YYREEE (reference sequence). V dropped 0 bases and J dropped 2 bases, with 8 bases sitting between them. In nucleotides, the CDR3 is TGTGCCAGCAGCTTGGCCATGGAAAACACTGAAGCTTTCTTT. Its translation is CASSLAMENTEAFF.

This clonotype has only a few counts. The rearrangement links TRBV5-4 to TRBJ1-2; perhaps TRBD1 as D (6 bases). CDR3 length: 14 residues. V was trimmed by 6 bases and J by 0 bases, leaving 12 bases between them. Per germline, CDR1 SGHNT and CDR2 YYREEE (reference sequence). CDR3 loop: CASKRGASNYGYTF. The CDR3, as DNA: TGTGCCAGCAAGCGGGGGGCGTCTAACTATGGCTACACCTTC.

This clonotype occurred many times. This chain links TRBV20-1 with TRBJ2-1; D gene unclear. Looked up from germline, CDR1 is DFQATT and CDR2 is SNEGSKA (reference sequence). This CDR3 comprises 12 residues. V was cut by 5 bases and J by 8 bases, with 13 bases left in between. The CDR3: CSAVSGAYEQFF. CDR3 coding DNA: TGCAGTGCTGTCTCCGGAGCTTATGAGCAGTTCTTC.

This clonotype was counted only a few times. The CDR3 sequence is CAISDPGTGVDGYTF. In DNA, the CDR3 is TGTGCCATCAGTGACCCCGGGACAGGGGTTGATGGCTACACCTTC. V gene TRBV10-3 combines with J gene TRBJ1-2, with 10 bases lining up with TRBD1. V lost 3 bases and J lost 6; bases outside the gene matches: 7. CDR1 and CDR2 (germline): ENHRY, SYGVKD. The CDR3 length is 15 residues.

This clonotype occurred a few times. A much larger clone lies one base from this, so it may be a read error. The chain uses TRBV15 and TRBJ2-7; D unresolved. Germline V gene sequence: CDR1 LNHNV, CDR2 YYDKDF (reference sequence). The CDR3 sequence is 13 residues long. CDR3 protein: CVTSRDFGREQYF. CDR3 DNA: TGTGTCACCAGCAGAGATTTCGGGCGCGAGCAGTACTTC.

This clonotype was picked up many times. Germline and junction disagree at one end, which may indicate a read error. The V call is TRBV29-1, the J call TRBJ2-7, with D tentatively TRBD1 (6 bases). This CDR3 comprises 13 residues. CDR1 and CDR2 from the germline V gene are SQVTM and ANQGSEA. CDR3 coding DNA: TGCAGCGTCCAAGGACAGCCCTCCGACGAGCAGTACTTC. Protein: CSVQGQPSDEQYF.

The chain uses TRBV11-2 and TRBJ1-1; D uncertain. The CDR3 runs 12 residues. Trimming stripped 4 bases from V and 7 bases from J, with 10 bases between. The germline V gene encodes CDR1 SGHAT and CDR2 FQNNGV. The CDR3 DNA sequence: TGTGCCAGCAGCTCCCCCCCGCGTGAAGCTTTCTTT. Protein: CASSSPPREAFF. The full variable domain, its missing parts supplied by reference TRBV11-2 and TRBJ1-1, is EAGVAQSPRYKIIEKRQSVAFWCNPISGHATLYWYQQILGQGPKLLIQFQNNGVVDDSQLPKDRFSAERLKGVDSTLKIQPAKLEDSAVYLCASSSPPREAFFGQGTRLTVV.

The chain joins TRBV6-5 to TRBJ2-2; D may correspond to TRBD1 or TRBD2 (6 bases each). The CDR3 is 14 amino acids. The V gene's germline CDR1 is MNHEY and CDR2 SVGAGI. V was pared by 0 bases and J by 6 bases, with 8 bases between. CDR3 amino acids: CASSYSRGPGELFF. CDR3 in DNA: TGTGCCAGCAGTTACTCTCGGGGGCCCGGGGAGCTGTTTTTT.

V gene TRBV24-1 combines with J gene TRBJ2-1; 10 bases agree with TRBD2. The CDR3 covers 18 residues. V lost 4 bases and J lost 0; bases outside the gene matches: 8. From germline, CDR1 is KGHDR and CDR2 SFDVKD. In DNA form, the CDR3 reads TGTGCCACCAGTGAGCGGGGACTAGCGAAGAGCTCCTACAATGAGCAGTTCTTC. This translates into CATSERGLAKSSYNEQFF.

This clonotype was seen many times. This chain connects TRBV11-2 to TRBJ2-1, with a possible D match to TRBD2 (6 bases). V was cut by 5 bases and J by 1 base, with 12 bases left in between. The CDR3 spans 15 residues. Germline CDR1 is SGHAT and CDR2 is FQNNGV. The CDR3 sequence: CASSLFGTSYNEQFF. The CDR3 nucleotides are TGTGCCAGCAGCCTATTCGGGACTTCCTACAATGAGCAGTTCTTC.

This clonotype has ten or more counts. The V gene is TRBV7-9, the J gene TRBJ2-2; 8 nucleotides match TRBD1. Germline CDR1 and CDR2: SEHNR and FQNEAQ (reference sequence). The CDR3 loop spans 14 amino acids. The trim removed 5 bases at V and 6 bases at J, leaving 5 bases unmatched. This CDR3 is CASSPGQGAGELFF. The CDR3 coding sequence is TGTGCCAGCAGCCCCGGACAGGGCGCCGGGGAGCTGTTTTTT.

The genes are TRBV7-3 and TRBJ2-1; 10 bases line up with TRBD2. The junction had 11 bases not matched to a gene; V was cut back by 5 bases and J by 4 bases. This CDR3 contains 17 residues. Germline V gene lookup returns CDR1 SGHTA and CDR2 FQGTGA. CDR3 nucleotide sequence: TGTGCCAGCAGCCCACTCCCCGCGACTAGCGGGTACAATGAGCAGTTCTTC. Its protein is CASSPLPATSGYNEQFF.

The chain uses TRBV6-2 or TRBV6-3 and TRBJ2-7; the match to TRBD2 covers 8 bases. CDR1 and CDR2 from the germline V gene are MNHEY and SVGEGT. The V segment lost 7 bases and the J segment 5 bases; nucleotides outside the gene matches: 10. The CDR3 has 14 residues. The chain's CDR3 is CASKSGTSTDEQYF. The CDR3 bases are TGTGCCAGCAAGTCCGGGACTAGTACGGACGAGCAGTACTTC.

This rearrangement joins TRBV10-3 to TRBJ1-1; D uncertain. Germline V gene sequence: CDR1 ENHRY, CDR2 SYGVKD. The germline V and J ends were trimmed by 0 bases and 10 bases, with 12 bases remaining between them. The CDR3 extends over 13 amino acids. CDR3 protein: CAISESQSQAAFF. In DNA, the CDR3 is TGTGCCATCAGTGAGTCTCAGTCTCAGGCAGCTTTCTTT.

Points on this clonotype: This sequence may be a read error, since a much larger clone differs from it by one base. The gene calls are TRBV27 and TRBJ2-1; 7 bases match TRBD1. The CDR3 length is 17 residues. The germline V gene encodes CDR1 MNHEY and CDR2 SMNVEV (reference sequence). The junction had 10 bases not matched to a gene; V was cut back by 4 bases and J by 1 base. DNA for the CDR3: TGTGCCAGCAGTTCGTCCAGGACAGGCCATTCCTACAATGAGCAGTTCTTC. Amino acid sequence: CASSSSRTGHSYNEQFF.

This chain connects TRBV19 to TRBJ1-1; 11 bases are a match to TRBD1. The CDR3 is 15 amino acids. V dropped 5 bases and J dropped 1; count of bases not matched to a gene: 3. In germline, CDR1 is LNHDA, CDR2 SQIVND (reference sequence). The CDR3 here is CASSRTGGANTEAFF. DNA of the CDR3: TGTGCCAGTAGTCGGACAGGGGGCGCGAACACTGAAGCTTTCTTT. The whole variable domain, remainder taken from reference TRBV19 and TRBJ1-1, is DGGITQSPKYLFRKEGQNVTLSCEQNLNHDAMYWYRQDPGQGLRLIYYSQIVNDFQKGDIAEGYSVSREKKESFPLTVTSAQKNPTAFYLCASSRTGGANTEAFFGQGTRLTVV.

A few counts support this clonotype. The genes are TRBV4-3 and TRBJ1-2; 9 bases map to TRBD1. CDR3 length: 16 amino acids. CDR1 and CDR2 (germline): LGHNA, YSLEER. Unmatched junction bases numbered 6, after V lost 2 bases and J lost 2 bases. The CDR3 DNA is TGCGCCAGCAGCCAATTCCGGGACAGGGAGAACTATGGCTACACCTTC. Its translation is CASSQFRDRENYGYTF.